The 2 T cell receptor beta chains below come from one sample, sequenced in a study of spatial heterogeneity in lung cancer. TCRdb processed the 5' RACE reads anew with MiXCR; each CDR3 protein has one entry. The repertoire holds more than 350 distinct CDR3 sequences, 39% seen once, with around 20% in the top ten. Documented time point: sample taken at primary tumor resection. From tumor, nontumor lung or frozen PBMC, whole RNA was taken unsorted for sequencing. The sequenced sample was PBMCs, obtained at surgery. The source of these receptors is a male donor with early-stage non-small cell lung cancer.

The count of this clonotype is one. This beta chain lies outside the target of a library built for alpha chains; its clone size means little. The CDR3 DNA reads as TGCGCCAGCAGCTCGCAGAACACCGGGGAGCTGTTTTTT. Its translation: CASSSQNTGELFF. The gene calls are TRBV5-1 and TRBJ2-2; the D is unclear. Germline lookup yields CDR1 SGHRS and CDR2 YFSETQ. CDR3 length: 13 residues. V was pared by 3 bases and J by 1 base, with 4 bases between.

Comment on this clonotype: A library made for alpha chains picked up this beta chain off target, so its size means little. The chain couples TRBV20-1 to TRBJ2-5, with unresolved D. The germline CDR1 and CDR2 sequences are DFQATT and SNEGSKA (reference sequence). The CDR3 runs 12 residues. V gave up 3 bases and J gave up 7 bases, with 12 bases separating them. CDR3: CSASELSATQYF. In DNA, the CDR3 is TGCAGTGCTAGTGAGCTATCAGCGACCCAGTACTTC.